One sample yielded the 9 T cell receptor beta chains listed below, sequenced in a study of tumor-infiltrating lymphocytes in primary liver carcinoma. Priming with a constant-region primer yielded TCR beta cDNA from 500 ng total RNA. Researchers made the TCR beta libraries by running three nested multiplex PCR rounds with slightly modified ARM-PCR. The study ran its first two PCR rounds for roughly 11 cycles each, using TRBV1-TRBV30 forward primers and a C-beta reverse primer. TCRdb passed the multiplex PCR reads through MiXCR, listing each CDR3 protein once. The table includes roughly 190,000 distinct CDR3 sequences, approximately 80% detected once. Joint extraction of RNA and DNA used roughly 20-32 mg of bulk tissue that was unsorted. Sequencing input: tumor tissue from primary liver carcinoma. The receptors come from a man in his forties with primary liver carcinoma and hepatitis B virus infection.

Points on this clonotype: Since no conserved phenylalanine or tryptophan closes the CDR3, a read error is the likely cause. No DNA is shown, since the ends of the CDR3 on it are uncertain; the CDR3 is the one TCRdb lists. V is TRBV11-3 and J is TRBJ2-2; the table calls TRBD1, which could not be checked here. Including both end residues, the CDR3 is 18 amino acids long. The V gene's germline CDR1 is SGHNT and CDR2 YENEEA. The CDR3 sequence: CASRFKQGYDRTPGSCFL.

Comment on this clonotype: Because the CDR3 is missing its conserved closing phenylalanine or tryptophan, this is likely a read error. The rearrangement links TRBV5-1 to TRBJ1-4, with 11 bases lining up with TRBD1. Germline V gene lookup returns CDR1 SGHRS and CDR2 YFSETQ. V lost 3 bases and J lost 8; bases outside the gene matches: 6. The CDR3 is made up of 15 amino acids. CDR3 coding DNA: TGCGCCAGCAGCTCGGCTGGGACAGGGGGAGAAAAACTGTTTTAT. Translation gives CASSSAGTGGEKLFY.

This chain joins TRBV11-3 and TRBJ1-5; TRBD2 might be the D (5 bases). With the DNA end fitting TRBJ2-3 better, the J assignment may be wrong. Germline V gene lookup returns CDR1 SGHNT and CDR2 YENEEA. The CDR3 consists of 15 residues. The DNA of the CDR3 is TGTGCCAGCAGATCAGATCTGGGAGTGGCTCAGCCCCAGTATTTT. Translation: CASRSDLGVAQPQYF.

A word on this clonotype: Compared with germline, one end of the junction differs, possibly owing to a read error. V is TRBV5-1 and J is TRBJ2-3; 10 bases align to TRBD1. Germline V gives CDR1 SGHRS, CDR2 YFSETQ. The length of the CDR3 is 15 residues. The DNA of the CDR3 is TGCGCCAGCTGCGGGACAGGGGAGGGCACAGATACGCATTATTTT. Residues: CASCGTGEGTDTHYF.

The rearrangement uses TRBV11-2 and TRBJ2-1, with 10 bases that match TRBD2. With 1 base clipped from V and 6 bases from J, the junction kept 3 bases outside the gene matches. This CDR3 has 15 residues. Germline V gene sequence: CDR1 SGHAT, CDR2 FQNNGV. CDR3 protein: CASSLGTSGINEQFF. The CDR3, as DNA: TGTGCCAGCAGCTTAGGGACTAGCGGTATCAATGAGCAGTTCTTC.

The rearrangement links TRBV6-1 to TRBJ2-7, with D unclear. V lost 9 bases, J lost 3 bases, and 9 bases lay in between. CDR1 is MNHNS and CDR2 is SASEGT in the germline V gene. CDR3 size: 11 residues. The DNA of the CDR3 is TGTGCCAGTAGCAGAATCTACGAGCAGTACTTC. Amino acids: CASSRIYEQYF.

A remark on this clonotype: It may be a read error: a sequence one base away is much more abundant. CDR3 DNA sequence: TGTGCCAGCAGCTTAGGACAGGTTTTCACCGGGGAGCTGTTATTT. Translating gives CASSLGQVFTGELLF. The chain has TRBV11-2 and TRBJ2-2, with D tentatively TRBD1 (6 bases). The CDR3 sequence is 15 residues long. CDR1 and CDR2 from the germline V gene are SGHAT and FQNNGV.

This clonotype was observed a few times. This chain connects TRBV2 to TRBJ2-3; D not resolved. Germline lookup yields CDR1 SNHLY and CDR2 FYNNEI. The CDR3 has 13 residues. Trimming shortened V by 6 bases and J by 5 bases, and 12 bases separated the two germline ends. CDR3 sequence: CASSAYLGDTQYF. Here the CDR3 DNA reads TGTGCCAGCAGCGCCTACCTAGGAGATACGCAGTATTTT.

This clonotype was seen once. A much larger clonotype is one base distant, so this may be a read error. This chain links TRBV18 with TRBJ1-1; no clear D. Germline CDR1 reads KGHSH; CDR2 reads LQKENI. The CDR3 has 12 residues. DNA for the CDR3: TGTGCCAGCTCACCAGGGTGGACTGAAACTTTCTTT. Translated: CASSPGWTETFF.